One and the same sample provided the 17 T cell receptor beta chains below, sequenced in a study of post-analysis software for immune sequencing data. Study-wide points: Patients had higher frequencies than controls of roughly five TRBV segments, including TRBV5-6, TRBV5-1 and TRBV20-1.

No antigen is known for these receptors. Tagging with unique molecular identifiers was a feature of the TCR beta cDNA libraries. Each CDR3 protein gets one entry after TCRdb re-called the PCR reads with MiXCR. Of about 540,000 distinct CDR3 sequences in the sample, 34% were seen once. Sequencing used blood. The receptor set was obtained from a girl aged 2-17 years with multiple sclerosis.

This clonotype came up a few times. CDR3 region: CASSILQETQYF. The CDR3 coding sequence is TGTGCCAGCAGCATTTTGCAAGAGACCCAGTACTTC. The chain links TRBV7-9 to TRBJ2-5; D gene uncertain. CDR3 length: 12 residues. Germline V lookup: CDR1 SEHNR, CDR2 FQNEAQ (reference sequence). V lost 5 bases to trimming and J lost 2 bases, with 6 bases between them.

This clonotype has a handful of counts. The genes are TRBV4-2 and TRBJ2-7; maybe TRBD2 (5 bases). V was shortened by 2 bases and J by 3 bases, with 8 bases between the two germline ends. The CDR3 contains 13 residues. Germline-derived CDR1 and CDR2 are LGHNA and YNFKEQ. The CDR3 sequence is CASSQSGVYEQYF. CDR3 bases: TGTGCCAGCAGCCAAAGCGGTGTCTACGAGCAGTACTTC.

The chain is built from TRBV5-1 and TRBJ2-3; 8 positions match TRBD2. CDR1 is SGHRS, CDR2 YFSETQ, per germline. Trimming at V came to 7 bases and at J to 0 bases, leaving 7 bases not matched to a gene. The CDR3 runs to 15 residues. CDR3 nucleotides: TGCGCCAGCGGGACGGGGGGGCAGAGCACAGATACGCAGTATTTT. This codes for CASGTGGQSTDTQYF.

As regards this clonotype: Compared with germline, one end of the junction differs, possibly owing to a read error. The CDR3 DNA reads as TGTGCCAGTAGCGTCGGGACACCGAACACTGAAGCTTTCTTT. Translated: CASSVGTPNTEAFF. The rearrangement links TRBV9 to TRBJ1-1; D is possibly TRBD1 (6 bases). The CDR3 covers 14 residues. CDR1 SGDLS and CDR2 YYNGEE come from the germline V gene. The entire variable domain, with the rest obtained from reference TRBV9 and TRBJ1-1, is as follows: DSGVTQTPKHLITATGQRVTLRCSPRSGDLSVYWYQQSLDQGLQFLIQYYNGEERAKGNILERFSAQQFPDLHSELNLSSLELGDSALYFCASSVGTPNTEAFFGQGTRLTVV.

V is TRBV29-1 and J is TRBJ2-1, with D perhaps assigned TRBD1 or TRBD2 (5 bases each). Per germline, CDR1 SQVTM and CDR2 ANQGSEA. Trimming cost V 0 bases and J 0 bases, with 9 bases left between them. The CDR3 sequence is 15 residues long. The CDR3 DNA is TGCAGCGTTGAAGATACGGGGACCTCCTACAATGAGCAGTTCTTC. This codes for CSVEDTGTSYNEQFF.

This chain links TRBV27 with TRBJ1-4; TRBD1 is a possible D gene (6 bases). The CDR3 is 14 residues long. The germline V gene has CDR1 MNHEY and CDR2 SMNVEV (reference sequence). Trimming shortened V by 2 bases and J by 7 bases, and 11 bases separated the two germline ends. This chain's CDR3 is CASSLGGRAEKLFF. The CDR3 bases are TGTGCCAGCAGTTTAGGGGGGCGCGCTGAAAAACTGTTTTTT.

This clonotype was observed many times. In nucleotides, the CDR3 is TGCAGTGCCTCCAGACCGACAAGGAGCTCCTACGAGCAGTACTTC. Translating gives CSASRPTRSSYEQYF. This chain uses TRBV20-1 with TRBJ2-7; D unclear. Trimming pared 6 bases from V and 0 bases from J, leaving 18 bases between. CDR1 and CDR2 (germline): DFQATT, SNEGSKA (reference sequence). CDR3 size: 15 residues.

There are a few counts of this clonotype. The J gene is TRBJ1-2, the V gene TRBV18; D is unresolved. This CDR3 spans 14 amino acids. Per germline, CDR1 KGHSH and CDR2 LQKENI. V was cut by 0 bases and J by 4 bases, with 9 bases left in between. The CDR3 coding sequence is TGTGCCAGCTCACCACCGGAGGACCCCTATGGCTACACCTTC. Residues: CASSPPEDPYGYTF.

The chain employs TRBV5-1 and TRBJ1-1; 8 bases are a match to TRBD1. J gave up 1 base and V 1 base, and 6 bases lay outside the gene matches. CDR1 and CDR2 from the germline V gene are SGHRS and YFSETQ. The CDR3 is 16 amino acids. The CDR3 here is CASSLPTGGPNTEAFF. The CDR3 DNA follows: TGCGCCAGCAGCTTGCCCACAGGGGGGCCGAACACTGAAGCTTTCTTT.

The V gene is TRBV5-1, the J gene TRBJ2-3, with D perhaps TRBD2 (5 bases). Germline V gene sequence: CDR1 SGHRS, CDR2 YFSETQ. V was trimmed by 1 base and J by 0 bases, leaving 9 bases between them. CDR3 size: 15 residues. CDR3 nucleotides: TGCGCCAGCAGCTTGATCAGGACTAGCACAGATACGCAGTATTTT. Encoded protein: CASSLIRTSTDTQYF.

The CDR3 DNA reads TGTGCCAGCAGCGAATACAGGGAAAACACTGAAGCTTTCTTT. Translating gives CASSEYRENTEAFF. The rearrangement uses TRBV3-1 and TRBJ1-1; D possibly corresponds to TRBD1 (6 bases). V shed 5 bases and J shed 2 bases, with 12 bases lying between them. Germline V CDR1 and CDR2: LGHDT, YNNKEL (reference sequence). The CDR3 length is 14 residues.

This chain connects TRBV25-1 to TRBJ2-6; D uncertain. This CDR3 spans 17 amino acids. V lost 3 bases to trimming and J lost 3 bases, with 15 bases between them. CDR1 is MGHDK and CDR2 is SYGVNS in the germline V gene. CDR3 amino acids: CASSEVNVYFGANVLTF. In nucleotides, the CDR3 is TGTGCCAGCAGTGAGGTTAACGTGTACTTTGGGGCCAACGTCCTGACTTTC. The full variable domain, rest sourced from reference TRBV25-1 and TRBJ2-6, is EADIYQTPRYLVIGTGKKITLECSQTMGHDKMYWYQQDPGMELHLIHYSYGVNSTEKGDLSSESTVSRIRTEHFPLTLESARPSHTSQYLCASSEVNVYFGANVLTFGAGSRLTVL.

V is TRBV27 and J is TRBJ2-5; 7 nucleotides align to TRBD1. This CDR3 has 15 residues. Looked up from germline, CDR1 is MNHEY and CDR2 is SMNVEV (reference sequence). V shed 3 bases, J shed 2 bases, and the junction held 6 bases outside the gene matches. CDR3 protein: CASSLGFRGQETQYF. CDR3 in DNA: TGTGCCAGCAGTTTGGGATTCAGGGGGCAAGAGACCCAGTACTTC.

The table lists this clonotype with a few counts. The rearrangement links TRBV29-1 to TRBJ1-2; TRBD1 matches 8 bases. Trimming cost V 7 bases and J 5 bases; bases outside gene matches: 12. There are 14 residues in the CDR3. Germline CDR1 reads SQVTM; CDR2 reads ANQGSEA. The CDR3 nucleotides are TGCAGCGCGGCAGGGGGCGAATTAAGATATGGCTACACCTTC. Translation gives CSAAGGELRYGYTF.

This clonotype was counted a few times. The genes are TRBV6-5 and TRBJ1-4, with D unclear. Germline CDR1 reads MNHEY; CDR2 reads SVGAGI. The CDR3 length is 11 residues. Trimming took off 6 bases at V and 4 bases at J, with 3 bases between the two ends. The chain's CDR3 is CASRRNEKLFF. CDR3 sequence (DNA): TGTGCCAGCAGGCGTAATGAAAAACTGTTTTTT.

V usage is TRBV15 and J usage is TRBJ1-2, with unresolved D. Trimming removed 1 base from V and 3 bases from J, with 12 bases in between. This CDR3 spans 15 amino acids. CDR1 is LNHNV, CDR2 YYDKDF, per germline (reference sequence). The CDR3 sequence is CATSRGLYSDYGYTF. CDR3 DNA sequence: TGTGCCACCAGCAGAGGGCTATACAGTGACTATGGCTACACCTTC.

This clonotype has a handful of counts. This rearrangement joins TRBV28 to TRBJ2-5; TRBD2 might be the D (5 bases). This CDR3 region has 17 residues. V was cut by 3 bases and J by 5 bases, with 22 bases left in between. CDR1 is MDHEN and CDR2 is SYDVKM in the germline V gene. CDR3 region: CASSFQPSTEGWETQYF. The CDR3, as DNA: TGTGCCAGCAGTTTCCAACCGTCAACCGAGGGATGGGAGACCCAGTACTTC. The complete variable domain, with remaining parts taken from reference TRBV28 and TRBJ2-5, reads DVKVTQSSRYLVKRTGEKVFLECVQDMDHENMFWYRQDPGLGLRLIYFSYDVKMKEKGDIPEGYSVSREKKERFSLILESASTNQTSMYLCASSFQPSTEGWETQYFGPGTRLLVL.